This T cell receptor (beta chain) was sequenced during a study of shared clonotypes between healthy human individuals. Broader study findings: Non-shared clonotypes had lower generation probabilities than those shared by all four donors. The expectation was that sequencing depth would affect clonotype sharing among donors.

Some 27,000 T cell genomes, or roughly 200 ng DNA, went into the sorted-subset replicate PCRs. The method was immunoSEQ multiplex PCR; TCRdb's version includes in-frame clones alone and lacks a portion of them. The data show around 1 million clones, with 70% to 85% seen just once and approximately 1.5% held by the top ten. A note on this clone: The target antigen is unknown.

CDR3 length: 12 amino acids. V trimming: 6 bases; J trimming: 10 bases; junction bases outside the gene matches: 8. Germline CDR1 and CDR2: KGHSH and LQKENI. Sequenced input: memory CD4+ T cells sorted from blood. The sample's subset: CD45RA-negative fraction. This chain connects TRBV18 to TRBJ2-7, with TRBD1 matching 8 bases. The receptor's source is a man aged 18 to 35 in good health. CDR3 region: CASSMVDRDQYF. The CDR3 bases are TGTGCCAGCTCCATGGTGGACAGGGATCAGTACTTC.